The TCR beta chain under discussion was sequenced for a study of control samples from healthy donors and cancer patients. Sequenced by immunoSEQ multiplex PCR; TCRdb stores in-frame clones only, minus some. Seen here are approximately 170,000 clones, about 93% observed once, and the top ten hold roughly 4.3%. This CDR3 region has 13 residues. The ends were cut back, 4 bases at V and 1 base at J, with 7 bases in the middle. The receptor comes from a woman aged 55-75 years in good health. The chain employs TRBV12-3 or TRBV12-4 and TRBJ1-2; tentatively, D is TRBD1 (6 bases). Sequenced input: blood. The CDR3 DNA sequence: TGTGCCAGCAGTTCAGGGGTTAACTATGGCTACACCTTC. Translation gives CASSSGVNYGYTF.